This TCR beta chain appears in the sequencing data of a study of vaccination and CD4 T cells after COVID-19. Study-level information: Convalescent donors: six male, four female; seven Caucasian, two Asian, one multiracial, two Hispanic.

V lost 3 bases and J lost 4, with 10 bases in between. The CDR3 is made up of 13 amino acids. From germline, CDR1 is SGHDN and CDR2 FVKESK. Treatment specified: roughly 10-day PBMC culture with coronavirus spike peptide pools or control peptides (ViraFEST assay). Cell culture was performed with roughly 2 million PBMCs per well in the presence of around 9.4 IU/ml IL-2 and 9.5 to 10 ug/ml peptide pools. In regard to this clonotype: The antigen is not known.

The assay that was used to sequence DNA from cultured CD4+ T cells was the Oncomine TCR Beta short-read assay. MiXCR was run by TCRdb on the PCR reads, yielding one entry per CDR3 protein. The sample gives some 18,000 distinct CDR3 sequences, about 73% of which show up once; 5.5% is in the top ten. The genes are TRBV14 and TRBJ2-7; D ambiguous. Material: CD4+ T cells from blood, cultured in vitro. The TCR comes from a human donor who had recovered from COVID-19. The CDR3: CASSQNYGYEQYF. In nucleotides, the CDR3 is TGTGCCAGCAGCCAGAACTACGGTTACGAGCAGTACTTC.